Below are 9 T cell receptor beta chains sequenced from a single sample in a study of monozygotic twins with inflammatory bowel disease. TCRdb re-called the 5' RACE reads and catalogs CDR3 proteins one per entry, DNA excluded. This sample's clone table lists approximately 390,000 distinct CDR3 sequences. The sequencing sample was made of blood. These TCRs come from a human donor with ulcerative colitis or Crohn's disease, or a healthy co-twin of an affected twin (not recorded which).

The V and J genes are TRBV6-5 and TRBJ2-7; TCRdb's D call of TRBD1 is untestable without DNA. The CDR3 length is 13 residues. Germline lookup yields CDR1 MNHEY and CDR2 SVGAGI. CDR3 protein: CASRMGQSYEQYF.

The rearrangement joins TRBV7-8 to TRBJ1-5. Germline loops: CDR1 SGHVS, CDR2 FQNEAQ. CDR3 length: 16 amino acids. The CDR3 sequence: CASSQRWRGSNQPQHF.

CDR3 sequence: CASSSTGHPYNEQFF. This chain uses TRBV7-8 with TRBJ2-1; there is no DNA to check the TCRdb D call of TRBD1. CDR1 and CDR2 (germline): SGHVS, FQNEAQ. This CDR3 region has 15 residues.

This chain joins TRBV19 and TRBJ2-1; TCRdb's D call of TRBD2 is untestable without DNA. The CDR3 sequence is 16 residues long. Germline CDR1 and CDR2: LNHDA and SQIVND (reference sequence). CDR3 sequence: CASSIRGPGTYNEQFF.

The V call is TRBV6-6, the J call TRBJ2-3. The CDR3 sequence is 13 residues long. Germline V lookup: CDR1 MNHNY, CDR2 SVGAGI (reference sequence). CDR3 in amino acids: CASSHSNLDTQYF.

The J gene is TRBJ1-2, the V gene TRBV20-1; TCRdb's assignment of TRBD1 cannot be checked, as there is no DNA. Germline CDR1 and CDR2: DFQATT and SNEGSKA (reference sequence). The CDR3 length is 14 residues. The CDR3 sequence is CSASSRTGVYGYTF.

The chain joins TRBV7-2 to TRBJ2-5. The germline V gene encodes CDR1 SGHTA and CDR2 FQGNSA. The CDR3 is 14 residues long. CDR3 loop: CASSVGRKQETQYF.

The chain links TRBV12-3 or TRBV12-4 to TRBJ2-2; TCRdb selects TRBD1, and the lack of DNA leaves this call unchecked. This CDR3 spans 14 amino acids. The chain's CDR3 is CASRGQQDTGELFF.

V usage is TRBV20-1 and J usage is TRBJ1-4; no DNA is available, so the TRBD1 call from TCRdb remains unchecked. The germline V gene has CDR1 DFQATT and CDR2 SNEGSKA (reference sequence). This CDR3 is 16 amino acids long. CDR3 sequence: CSASSGLGQVNEKLFF.